This T cell receptor beta chain was found in a study of shared clonotypes between healthy human individuals. Across the study: CD4 naive and memory got three plates each, CD8 naive two, CD8 memory one.

CDR1 and CDR2 from the germline V gene are MNHEY and SMNVEV (reference sequence). The CDR3 sequence is 14 residues long. The ends lost 4 bases at V and 9 bases at J; junction bases unmatched: 5. Libraries were prepared by immunoSEQ multiplex PCR; TCRdb keeps only in-frame clonotypes and omits some of them. The data contain 2,500,000 or so clones, under 95% of them singletons. Division of CD4+ cells produced a CD45RA+ naive subset and a CD45RA-negative memory subset. Sequences were obtained from naive CD4+ T cells from PBMCs. The subset: CD45RA+ positively selected. The chain carries TRBV27 and TRBJ2-2, with 10 bases matching TRBD2. This TCR came from a man between 18 and 29 years old in good health. Some clones in this sample may be carry-over from other donors' samples. The CDR3 loop reads CASSSASGRRELFF. The CDR3 DNA reads TGTGCCAGCAGTTCTGCTAGCGGGAGAAGGGAGCTGTTTTTT.